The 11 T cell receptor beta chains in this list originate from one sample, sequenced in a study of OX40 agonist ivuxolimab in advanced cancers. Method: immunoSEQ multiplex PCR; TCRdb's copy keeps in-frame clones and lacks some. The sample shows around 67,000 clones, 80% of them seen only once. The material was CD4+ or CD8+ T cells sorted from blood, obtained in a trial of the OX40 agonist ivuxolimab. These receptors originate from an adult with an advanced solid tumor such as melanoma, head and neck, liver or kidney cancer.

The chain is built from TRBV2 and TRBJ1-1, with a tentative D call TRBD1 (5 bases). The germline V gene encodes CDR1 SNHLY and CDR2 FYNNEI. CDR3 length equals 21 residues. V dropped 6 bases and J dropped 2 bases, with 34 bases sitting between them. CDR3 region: CASRTIFPIDRGSGGNTEAFF. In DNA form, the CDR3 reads TGTGCCAGCAGGACCATATTCCCGATCGACCGGGGGAGTGGGGGAAACACTGAAGCTTTCTTT.

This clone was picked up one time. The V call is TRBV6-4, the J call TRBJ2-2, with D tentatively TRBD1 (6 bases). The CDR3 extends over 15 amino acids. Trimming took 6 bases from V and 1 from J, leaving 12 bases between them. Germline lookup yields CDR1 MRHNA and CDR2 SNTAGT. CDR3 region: CASSRDTLNTGELFF. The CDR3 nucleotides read TGTGCCAGCAGCCGGGACACCCTGAACACCGGGGAGCTGTTTTTT.

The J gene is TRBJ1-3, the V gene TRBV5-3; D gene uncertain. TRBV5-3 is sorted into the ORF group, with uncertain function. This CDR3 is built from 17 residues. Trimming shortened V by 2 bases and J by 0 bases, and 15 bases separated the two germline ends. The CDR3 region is CARSLRTEHPSGNTIYF. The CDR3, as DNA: TGTGCCAGAAGCTTAAGAACAGAGCATCCCTCTGGAAACACCATATATTTT.

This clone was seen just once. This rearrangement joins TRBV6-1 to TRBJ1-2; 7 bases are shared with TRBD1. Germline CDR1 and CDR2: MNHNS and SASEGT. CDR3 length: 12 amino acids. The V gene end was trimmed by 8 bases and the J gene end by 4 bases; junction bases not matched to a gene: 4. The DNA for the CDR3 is TGTGCCAGCCTGGGACAGTTCTATGGCTACACCTTC. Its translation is CASLGQFYGYTF.

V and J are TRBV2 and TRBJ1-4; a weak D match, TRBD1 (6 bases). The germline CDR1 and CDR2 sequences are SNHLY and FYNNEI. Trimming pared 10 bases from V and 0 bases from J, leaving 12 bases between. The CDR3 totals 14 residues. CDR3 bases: TGTGCCACAGGACAGCTGGCAACTAATGAAAAACTGTTTTTT. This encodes CATGQLATNEKLFF. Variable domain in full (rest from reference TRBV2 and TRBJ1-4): EPEVTQTPSHQVTQMGQEVILRCVPISNHLYFYWYRQILGQKVEFLVSFYNNEISEKSEIFDDQFSVERPDGSNFTLKIRSTKLEDSAMYFCATGQLATNEKLFFGSGTQLSVL.

DNA for the CDR3: TGTGCCAGTAGTTCCTACAGGGGGCTTAGTGAAAAACTGTTTTTT. Translating it yields CASSSYRGLSEKLFF. The genes are TRBV19 and TRBJ1-4, with 9 bases that match TRBD1. Germline V CDR1 and CDR2: LNHDA, SQIVND (reference sequence). Trimming took 5 bases from V and 7 from J; bases not matched to a gene: 8. The CDR3 runs to 15 residues. Complete variable domain (other parts from reference TRBV19 and TRBJ1-4): DGGITQSPKYLFRKEGQNVTLSCEQNLNHDAMYWYRQDPGQGLRLIYYSQIVNDFQKGDIAEGYSVSREKKESFPLTVTSAQKNPTAFYLCASSSYRGLSEKLFFGSGTQLSVL.

Written as DNA, the CDR3 is TGTGCCAGCAGCTTGAGCCTAGGACGCAATCAGCCCCAGCATTTT. Translated: CASSLSLGRNQPQHF. The chain employs TRBV11-2 and TRBJ1-5, with D unresolved. CDR3 size: 15 residues. The V gene's germline CDR1 is SGHAT and CDR2 FQNNGV. Trimming stripped 3 bases from V and 2 bases from J, with 11 bases between.

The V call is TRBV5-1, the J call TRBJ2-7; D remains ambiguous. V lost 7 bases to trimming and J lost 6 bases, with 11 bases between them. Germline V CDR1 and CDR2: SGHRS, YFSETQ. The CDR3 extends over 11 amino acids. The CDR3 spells CASRPRVEQYF. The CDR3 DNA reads TGCGCCAGCCGACCTCGAGTCGAGCAGTACTTC.

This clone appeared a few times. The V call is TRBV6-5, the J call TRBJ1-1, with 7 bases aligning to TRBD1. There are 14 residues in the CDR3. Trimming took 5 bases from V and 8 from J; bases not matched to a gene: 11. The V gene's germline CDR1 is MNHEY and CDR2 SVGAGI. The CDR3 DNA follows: TGTGCCAGCAGTAAATTAACAGGGGTCGGCGAAGCTTTCTTT. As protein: CASSKLTGVGEAFF.

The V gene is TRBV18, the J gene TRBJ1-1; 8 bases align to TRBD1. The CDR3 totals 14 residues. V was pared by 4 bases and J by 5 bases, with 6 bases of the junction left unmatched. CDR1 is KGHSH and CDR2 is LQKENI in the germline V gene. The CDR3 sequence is CASSRGTGRTEAFF. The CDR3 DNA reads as TGTGCCAGCTCACGTGGGACAGGAAGAACTGAAGCTTTCTTT. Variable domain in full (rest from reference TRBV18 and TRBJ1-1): NAGVMQNPRHLVRRRGQEARLRCSPMKGHSHVYWYRQLPEEGLKFMVYLQKENIIDESGMPKERFSAEFPKEGPSILRIQQVVRGDSAAYFCASSRGTGRTEAFFGQGTRLTVV.

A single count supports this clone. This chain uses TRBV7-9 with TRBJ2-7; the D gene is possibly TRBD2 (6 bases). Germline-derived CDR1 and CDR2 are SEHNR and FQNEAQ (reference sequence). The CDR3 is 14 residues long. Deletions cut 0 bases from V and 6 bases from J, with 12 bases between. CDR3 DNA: TGTGCCAGCAGCTTAGCTCTCGGGGGTGGCGAGCAGTACTTC. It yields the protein CASSLALGGGEQYF. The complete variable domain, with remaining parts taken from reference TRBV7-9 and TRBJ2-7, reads DTGVSQNPRHKITKRGQNVTFRCDPISEHNRLYWYRQTLGQGPEFLTYFQNEAQLEKSRLLSDRFSAERPKGSFSTLEIQRTEQGDSAMYLCASSLALGGGEQYFGPGTRLTVT.